Following are 32 T cell receptor beta chains from one sample sequenced in a study of PD-1 blockade in classical Hodgkin lymphoma (TCRdb year 2020). The time point label for this specimen denotes: cycle 4 day 1 (C4D1), after 5 to 7 weeks of nivolumab. Every trial patient had relapsed following autologous stem cell transplantation, and prior brentuximab vedotin exposure was what differed among cohorts A, B and C. The library was built by means of the immunoSEQ multiplex PCR assay. In its TCRdb copy, this immuneACCESS table keeps in-frame sequences only and misses some clones. Where compared with another copy, unresolved V genes explain less than half of these, and the others have no known cause. The sample table lists 80,000 to 100,000 clones, 93% of them with a count of one. Under 2% of the sample goes to the ten largest clones. Source: peripheral blood mononuclear cells (PBMCs), taken before the fourth cycle of nivolumab. These receptors were taken from a human donor with classical Hodgkin lymphoma.

The chain links TRBV5-6 to TRBJ2-7, with D possibly being TRBD2 (7 bases). The CDR3 spans 14 residues. Germline loops: CDR1 SGHDT, CDR2 YYEEEE. The V gene lost 2 bases and the J gene lost 2 bases, with 11 bases spanning the gap. CDR3 coding DNA: TGTGCCAGCAGCTTTTCGGGGGGCGCCTACGAGCAGTACTTC. It specifies CASSFSGGAYEQYF.

This chain uses TRBV28 with TRBJ1-2; possible D gene TRBD1, 5 bases. The germline gives CDR1 MDHEN, CDR2 SYDVKM. This CDR3 comprises 14 residues. The V end was cut by 8 bases, the J end by 3 bases, with 16 bases between. The CDR3 region has the DNA TGTGCCAGCGGGGGGGGGATTAGGGACTATGGCTACACCTTC. Translated, it gives CASGGGIRDYGYTF.

Here the CDR3 DNA reads TGCAGCGTTGCTGGGGAGCTGTTTTTT. Translated: CSVAGELFF. The gene calls are TRBV29-1 and TRBJ2-2; D gene uncertain. From germline, CDR1 is SQVTM and CDR2 ANQGSEA. The CDR3 length is 9 residues. V dropped 4 bases and J dropped 8 bases, with 2 bases sitting between them.

CDR3: CASSREPGQGIYGYTF. The CDR3 DNA sequence: TGTGCCAGTAGTAGAGAGCCGGGACAGGGGATCTATGGCTACACCTTC. V and J are TRBV19 and TRBJ1-2, with TRBD1 matching over 10 bases. The germline V gene encodes CDR1 LNHDA and CDR2 SQIVND (reference sequence). V was pared by 4 bases and J by 4 bases, with 9 bases of the junction left unmatched. The CDR3 extends over 16 amino acids. Complete variable domain (other parts from reference TRBV19 and TRBJ1-2): DGGITQSPKYLFRKEGQNVTLSCEQNLNHDAMYWYRQDPGQGLRLIYYSQIVNDFQKGDIAEGYSVSREKKESFPLTVTSAQKNPTAFYLCASSREPGQGIYGYTFGSGTRLTVV.

This clone was seen a handful of times. The chain is built from TRBV9 and TRBJ2-1; tentatively, D is TRBD2 (5 bases). The V and J ends lost 4 bases and 2 bases respectively, with 10 bases between them. CDR3 length: 14 residues. Germline CDR1 SGDLS, CDR2 YYNGEE. The CDR3 coding sequence is TGTGCCAGCAGCCAAGGACTGACCTACAATGAGCAGTTCTTC. Its protein is CASSQGLTYNEQFF.

The J gene is TRBJ1-2, the V gene TRBV6-5, with 7 bases fitting TRBD1. The length of the CDR3 is 14 residues. V shed 6 bases, J shed 2 bases, and the junction held 6 bases outside the gene matches. Germline-derived CDR1 and CDR2 are MNHEY and SVGAGI. The CDR3 loop is CASRYRGWNYGYTF. The CDR3, as DNA: TGTGCCAGCAGATACAGGGGCTGGAACTATGGCTACACCTTC.

CDR3 sequence reads: CASSEGTAGNTIYF. CDR3 nucleotide sequence: TGTGCCAGCAGTGAGGGGACTGCCGGAAACACCATATATTTT. The rearrangement joins TRBV2 to TRBJ1-3; TRBD1 might be the D (5 bases). CDR1 is SNHLY, CDR2 FYNNEI, per germline. This CDR3 is built from 14 residues. Trimming shortened V by 3 bases and J by 4 bases, and 10 bases separated the two germline ends.

The chain couples TRBV5-1 to TRBJ2-7, with D possibly being TRBD2 (6 bases). The length of the CDR3 is 15 residues. CDR1 is SGHRS and CDR2 is YFSETQ in the germline V gene. The V end lost 2 bases, the J end lost 0 bases, and 12 bases lay between the germline ends. This CDR3 reads CASSFSSGSSYEQYF. The CDR3 DNA reads as TGCGCCAGCAGCTTCAGTAGCGGCAGCTCCTACGAGCAGTACTTC.

The chain joins TRBV2 to TRBJ1-5; no clear D gene. The V gene's germline CDR1 is SNHLY and CDR2 FYNNEI. With 2 bases removed from V and 9 bases from J, the gap between germline ends came to 14 bases. This CDR3 contains 14 residues. This chain's CDR3 is CASSEPNNPRPQHF. CDR3 in DNA: TGTGCCAGCAGTGAACCCAACAACCCCCGGCCCCAGCATTTT.

The rearrangement links TRBV7-8 to TRBJ2-3; 10 bases are a match to TRBD2. The J segment lost 2 bases and the V segment lost 4 bases, leaving 6 bases of the junction unmatched. Looked up from germline, CDR1 is SGHVS and CDR2 is FQNEAQ. The CDR3 runs 16 residues. CDR3 amino acids: CASSYRAGGTTDTQYF. CDR3 nucleotide sequence: TGTGCCAGCAGCTACAGAGCGGGAGGGACCACAGATACGCAGTATTTT.

The V call is TRBV30, the J call TRBJ1-2; D gene unclear. CDR3 size: 12 residues. V was clipped by 8 bases and J by 9 bases, with 19 bases between them. The germline CDR1 and CDR2 sequences are GTSNPN and SVGIG (reference sequence). CDR3 protein: CAVEKEGGSYTF. CDR3 coding DNA: TGTGCCGTTGAAAAAGAGGGAGGGAGCTACACCTTC.

This clone was observed once. CDR3 sequence: CASSVDYGSNQPQHF. The CDR3, as DNA: TGTGCCAGCAGCGTAGATTACGGTAGCAATCAGCCCCAGCATTTT. This sequence joins TRBV9 and TRBJ1-5; D gene ambiguous. This CDR3 is built from 15 residues. V was trimmed by 0 bases and J by 0 bases, leaving 7 bases between them. Germline V lookup: CDR1 SGDLS, CDR2 YYNGEE.

This chain joins TRBV19 and TRBJ1-4; TRBD1 is a possible D gene (6 bases). Germline V gene lookup returns CDR1 LNHDA and CDR2 SQIVND (reference sequence). The CDR3 contains 14 residues. Trimming left V 7 bases short and J 8 bases short, with 17 bases between. The CDR3 DNA is TGTGCCAGTAAGATCGGGGGGGCCGGAGAAAAACTGTTTTTT. Translated, it gives CASKIGGAGEKLFF. Filled out from reference TRBV19 and TRBJ1-4, the complete variable domain reads DGGITQSPKYLFRKEGQNVTLSCEQNLNHDAMYWYRQDPGQGLRLIYYSQIVNDFQKGDIAEGYSVSREKKESFPLTVTSAQKNPTAFYLCASKIGGAGEKLFFGSGTQLSVL.

The rearrangement uses TRBV5-1 and TRBJ2-2, with a possible D match to TRBD2 (5 bases). CDR1 and CDR2 from the germline V gene are SGHRS and YFSETQ. The V end was cut by 4 bases, the J end by 5 bases, with 21 bases between. This CDR3 has 17 amino acids. CDR3 DNA: TGCGCCAGCAGCAGACGGACTCTACGAACGGGGACCGGGGAGCTGTTTTTT. This sequence encodes CASSRRTLRTGTGELFF.

The gene calls are TRBV6-1 and TRBJ1-1; a possible D gene is TRBD1 (5 bases). Germline CDR1 reads MNHNS; CDR2 reads SASEGT. Deletions cut 2 bases from V and 4 bases from J, with 11 bases between. This CDR3 comprises 14 residues. Here the CDR3 DNA reads TGTGCCAGCAGTGAACAGGGTTTGAGCACTGAAGCTTTCTTT. It is translated as CASSEQGLSTEAFF.

The CDR3 nucleotides are TGTGCCAGCAGCTTGGGACCTCCGAGGGAAGCTTTCTTT. The encoded protein is CASSLGPPREAFF. The rearrangement joins TRBV5-6 to TRBJ1-1; D gene unclear. CDR3 length equals 13 residues. Germline-derived CDR1 and CDR2 are SGHDT and YYEEEE. Trimming removed 0 bases from V and 8 bases from J, with 11 bases in between.

The chain combines TRBV11-2 with TRBJ2-1, with 7 bases matching TRBD2. Germline assignment: CDR1 SGHAT and CDR2 FQNNGV. The V gene end was trimmed by 5 bases and the J gene end by 5 bases; junction bases not matched to a gene: 15. The CDR3 covers 17 residues. CDR3 protein: CASSPLLWEGHNNEQFF. CDR3 DNA sequence: TGTGCCAGCAGCCCCCTTCTGTGGGAGGGCCATAACAATGAGCAGTTCTTC.

This clone was recorded only once. The V call is TRBV18, the J call TRBJ2-1; TRBD1 matches 7 bases. CDR3 length equals 13 residues. Germline V gene sequence: CDR1 KGHSH, CDR2 LQKENI. J gave up 10 bases and V 3 bases, and 6 bases lay outside the gene matches. CDR3 in amino acids: CASSPRQGWEQFF. The DNA for the CDR3 is TGTGCCAGCTCACCCCGACAGGGCTGGGAGCAGTTCTTC.

Only one count was recorded for this clone. V is TRBV2 and J is TRBJ1-3, with 7 bases that match TRBD1. The germline CDR1 and CDR2 sequences are SNHLY and FYNNEI. After removal of 3 bases from V and 4 bases from J, the junction contained 6 bases not matched to a gene. The CDR3 is made up of 15 amino acids. The CDR3 sequence is CASSEIWTGGNTIYF. For the CDR3, the DNA is TGTGCCAGCAGTGAGATTTGGACAGGCGGAAACACCATATATTTT.

V is TRBV5-8 and J is TRBJ2-1; TRBD2 matches at 9 bases. The germline CDR1 and CDR2 sequences are SGHTS and YDEGEE. The CDR3 totals 17 residues. Germline trimming cut 2 bases from V and 3 bases from J; bases unmatched to any gene: 9. The chain's CDR3 is CASSFSGGRAIYNEQFF. The DNA for the CDR3 is TGTGCCAGCAGCTTCTCCGGCGGGAGGGCCATCTACAATGAGCAGTTCTTC.

The table lists this clone with a count of one. Written as DNA, the CDR3 is TGCGCCAGCAGCCTGGCTTCTGGGGCCAACGTCCTGACTTTC. It codes for CASSLASGANVLTF. The chain joins TRBV5-1 to TRBJ2-6; D is uncertain. The CDR3 is 14 residues long. Germline CDR1 is SGHRS and CDR2 is YFSETQ. Trimming took off 4 bases at V and 1 base at J, with 6 bases between the two ends.

The V call is TRBV4-1, the J call TRBJ2-5; no clear D. V lost 3 bases and J lost 3, with 8 bases in between. Germline CDR1 is MGHRA and CDR2 is YSYEKL. The length of the CDR3 is 13 residues. CDR3: CASSHAKEETQYF. Written as DNA, the CDR3 is TGCGCCAGCAGCCACGCTAAGGAAGAGACCCAGTACTTC.

The chain has TRBV29-1 and TRBJ2-1, with 9 bases aligning to TRBD2. This CDR3 is built from 15 residues. The germline gives CDR1 SQVTM, CDR2 ANQGSEA. Losses at the gene ends were 2 bases for V and 4 bases for J; bases not matched to a gene: 6. The CDR3 DNA is TGCAGCGTTGAATCAGGACTAGCGTATTACAATGAGCAGTTCTTC. It codes for CSVESGLAYYNEQFF.

J is TRBJ2-6 and V is TRBV2, with unresolved D. CDR3 length: 17 amino acids. V shed 6 bases and J shed 0 bases, with 15 bases lying between them. The germline V gene encodes CDR1 SNHLY and CDR2 FYNNEI. CDR3 loop: CASRDEKLSSGANVLTF. CDR3 DNA: TGTGCCAGCAGAGACGAGAAACTAAGCTCTGGGGCCAACGTCCTGACTTTC.

The rearrangement joins TRBV14 to TRBJ1-3; a weak D match, TRBD1 (6 bases). Trimming left V 4 bases short and J 2 bases short, with 12 bases between. Germline V gene lookup returns CDR1 SGHDN and CDR2 FVKESK. This CDR3 comprises 15 residues. The CDR3 region has the DNA TGTGCCAGCAGCCCCCCTCGGACAGCTGGAAACACCATATATTTT. The encoded protein is CASSPPRTAGNTIYF.

The rearrangement joins TRBV27 to TRBJ1-1; 7 bases line up with TRBD1. This CDR3 comprises 13 residues. With 5 bases clipped from V and 13 bases from J, the junction kept 13 bases outside the gene matches. Germline V gives CDR1 MNHEY, CDR2 SMNVEV (reference sequence). The CDR3 spells CASSHLTGSIDFF. The CDR3 DNA is TGTGCCAGCAGTCACCTGACAGGGTCGATTGATTTCTTT.

The rearrangement joins TRBV13 to TRBJ2-7; TRBD1 aligns across 10 bases. This CDR3 has 17 residues. CDR1 is PRHDT, CDR2 FYEKMQ, per germline (reference sequence). The V and J ends lost 0 bases and 4 bases, in that order; junction bases with no gene match: 9. This CDR3 is CASSLGYPTGGWYEQYF. The DNA for the CDR3 is TGTGCCAGCAGCTTAGGCTACCCGACAGGGGGCTGGTACGAGCAGTACTTC.

The chain carries TRBV6-5 and TRBJ1-6, with TRBD1 as a possible D gene (5 bases). The length of the CDR3 is 14 residues. CDR1 is MNHEY, CDR2 SVGAGI, per germline. V was trimmed by 6 bases and J by 0 bases, leaving 6 bases between them. The DNA for the CDR3 is TGTGCCAGCAGGACAGACTCCTATAATTCACCCCTCCACTTT. It yields the protein CASRTDSYNSPLHF.

The chain carries TRBV5-1 and TRBJ1-1, with TRBD1 as a possible D gene (5 bases). V lost 1 base, J lost 3 bases, and 10 bases lay in between. CDR3 length: 14 residues. Germline CDR1 SGHRS, CDR2 YFSETQ. The CDR3 is CASSLSPGYTEAFF. The CDR3, as DNA: TGCGCCAGCAGCTTGAGTCCAGGGTACACTGAAGCTTTCTTT.

The J gene is TRBJ2-3, the V gene TRBV4-1; TRBD2 agrees at 7 bases. Germline CDR1 MGHRA, CDR2 YSYEKL. This CDR3 has 16 amino acids. The trim removed 5 bases at V and 4 bases at J, leaving 12 bases unmatched. The CDR3 loop is CASSGPEREGPDTQYF. The CDR3 DNA follows: TGCGCCAGCAGCGGACCCGAGCGGGAAGGGCCAGATACGCAGTATTTT.

This chain connects TRBV7-3 to TRBJ1-2; D remains unclear. The CDR3 has 14 residues. CDR1 is SGHTA, CDR2 FQGTGA, per germline. Trimming took 2 bases from V and 8 from J, leaving 15 bases between them. In DNA, the CDR3 is TGTGCCAGCAGCTTAGTGAGCGGCAGTCCAGGCTACACCTTC. This encodes CASSLVSGSPGYTF.

As for this clone: The identical CDR3 is also encoded by other nucleotide sequences in the sample. The J gene is TRBJ2-3, the V gene TRBV30, with TRBD2 matching 7 bases. Germline V gene sequence: CDR1 GTSNPN, CDR2 SVGIG (reference sequence). There are 14 residues in the CDR3. V was pared by 1 base and J by 0 bases, with 1 base of the junction left unmatched. The CDR3: CAWSALASTDTQYF. The CDR3 coding sequence is TGTGCCTGGAGTGCACTAGCGAGCACAGATACGCAGTATTTT.